This T cell receptor beta chain came from a study of identical twins. Study-level points and caveats: The analysis was cross-sectional rather than longitudinal within donors.

CDR3 length: 15 amino acids. Germline V lookup: CDR1 SEHNR, CDR2 FQNEAQ (reference sequence). V dropped 8 bases and J dropped 3 bases, with 20 bases sitting between them. This clonotype occurred many times. Its matching antigen is unknown. Each CDR3 protein gets one entry after TCRdb re-called the 5' RACE reads with MiXCR. The table shows 200,000 to 250,000 distinct CDR3 sequences, with about an eighth occurring only once. All of the donors were Caucasians in good health. Material: memory (CD45RO+) T cells sorted from blood. The TCR was taken from a woman under 30 in good health. The chain has TRBV7-9 and TRBJ2-7, with D perhaps TRBD1 or TRBD2 (5 bases each). This CDR3 is CASGPRPGRSYEQYF. The CDR3 region has the DNA TGTGCCAGCGGGCCTCGACCGGGACGGAGCTACGAGCAGTACTTC.